This entry concerns a single TCR beta chain. The data were obtained in a study of blood T cell repertoires in COVID-19. Study details: Spain, Italy and the United States supplied samples that represented acute and convalescent COVID-19.

In the original analysis: Nucleated cell number was recorded as an estimate derived from reference gene primer amplification. Data came from immunoSEQ multiplex PCR; TCRdb stores just in-frame clones and leaves some out. From that table come the V and J calls and clone size; the DNA was used to work out D and trimming. The sample includes 270,000 or so clones, roughly nine tenths of them seen just once. V dropped 6 bases and J dropped 0; count of bases not matched to a gene: 6. The CDR3 sequence is 16 residues long. Sequenced: peripheral blood. The V call is TRBV23-1, the J call TRBJ1-5; 9 bases fit TRBD1. TRBV23-1 is assigned to the ORF class and has an uncertain function. The sequence came from a woman in her thirties with COVID-19, enrolled during active disease. The CDR3 loop is CASSRDRDYSNQPQHF. The CDR3 DNA sequence: TGCGCCAGCAGCCGGGACAGGGATTATAGCAATCAGCCCCAGCATTTT.